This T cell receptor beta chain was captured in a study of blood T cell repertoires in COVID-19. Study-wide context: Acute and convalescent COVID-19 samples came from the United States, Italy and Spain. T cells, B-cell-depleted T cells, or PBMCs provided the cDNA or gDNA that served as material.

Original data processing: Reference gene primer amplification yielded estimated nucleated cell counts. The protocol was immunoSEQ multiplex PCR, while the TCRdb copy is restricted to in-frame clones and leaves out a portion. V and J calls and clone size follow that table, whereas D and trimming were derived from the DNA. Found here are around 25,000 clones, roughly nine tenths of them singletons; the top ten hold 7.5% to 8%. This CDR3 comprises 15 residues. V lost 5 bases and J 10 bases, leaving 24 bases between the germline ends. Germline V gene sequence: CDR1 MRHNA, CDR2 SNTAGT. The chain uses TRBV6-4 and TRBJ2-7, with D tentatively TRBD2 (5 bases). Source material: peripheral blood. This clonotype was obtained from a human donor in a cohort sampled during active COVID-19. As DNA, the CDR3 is TGTGCCAGCAGTCCTAGTGACGGACCGGGGTATTGTCAGTACTTC. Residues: CASSPSDGPGYCQYF.